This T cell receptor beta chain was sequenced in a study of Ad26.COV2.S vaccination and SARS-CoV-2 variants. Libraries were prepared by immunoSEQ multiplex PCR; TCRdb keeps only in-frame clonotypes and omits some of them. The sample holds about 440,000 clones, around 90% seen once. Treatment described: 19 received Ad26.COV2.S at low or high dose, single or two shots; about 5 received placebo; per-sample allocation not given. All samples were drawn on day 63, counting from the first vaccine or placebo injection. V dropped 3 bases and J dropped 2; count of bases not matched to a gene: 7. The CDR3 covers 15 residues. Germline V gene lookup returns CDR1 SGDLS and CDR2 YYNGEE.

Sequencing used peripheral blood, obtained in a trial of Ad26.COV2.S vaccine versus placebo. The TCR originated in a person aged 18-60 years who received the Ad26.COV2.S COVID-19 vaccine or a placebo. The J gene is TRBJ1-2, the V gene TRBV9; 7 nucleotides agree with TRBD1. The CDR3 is CASSATTGFNYGYTF. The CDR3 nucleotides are TGTGCCAGCAGCGCCACGACAGGGTTCAACTATGGCTACACCTTC.